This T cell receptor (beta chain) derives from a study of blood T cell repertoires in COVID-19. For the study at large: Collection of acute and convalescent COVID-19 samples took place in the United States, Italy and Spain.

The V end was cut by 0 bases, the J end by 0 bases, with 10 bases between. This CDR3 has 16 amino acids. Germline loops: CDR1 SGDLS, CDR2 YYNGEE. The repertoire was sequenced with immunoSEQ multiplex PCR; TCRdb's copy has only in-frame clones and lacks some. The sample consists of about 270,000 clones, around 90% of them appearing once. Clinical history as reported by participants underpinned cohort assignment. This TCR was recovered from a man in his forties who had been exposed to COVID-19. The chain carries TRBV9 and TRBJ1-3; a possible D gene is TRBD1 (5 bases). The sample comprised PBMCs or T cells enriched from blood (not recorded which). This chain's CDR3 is CASSVGGPSSGNTIYF. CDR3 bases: TGTGCCAGCAGCGTAGGGGGCCCGAGCTCTGGAAACACCATATATTTT.